Below are 3 T cell receptor beta chains sequenced from a single sample in a study of blood T cell repertoires in COVID-19. Generated by immunoSEQ multiplex PCR, the TCRdb table keeps only in-frame clones and is missing some. The sample has 280,000 or so clones; 70% to 90% are singletons. Sequenced input: peripheral blood. The receptors here all came from a woman aged 60-75 years with acute or convalescent COVID-19.

A single count supports this clone. V is TRBV27 and J is TRBJ2-7; 9 bases map to TRBD2. V lost 4 bases, J lost 2 bases, and 6 bases stayed unmatched. The CDR3 consists of 15 residues. Per the germline V gene, CDR1 is MNHEY and CDR2 is SMNVEV (reference sequence). The DNA of the CDR3 is TGTGCCAGCAGTTCAGTTGCTAGCGGGGCCTACGAGCAGTACTTC. It translates to CASSSVASGAYEQYF.

The rearrangement links TRBV4-1 to TRBJ2-7; TRBD2 matches at 9 bases. The CDR3 covers 15 residues. CDR1 and CDR2 (germline): MGHRA, YSYEKL. Germline trimming cut 1 base from V and 2 bases from J; bases unmatched to any gene: 3. The CDR3 loop reads CASSQVASGTYEQYF. In DNA form, the CDR3 reads TGCGCCAGCAGCCAAGTGGCTAGCGGGACCTACGAGCAGTACTTC.

This sequence joins TRBV29-1 and TRBJ1-2; D is unclear. Germline V lookup: CDR1 SQVTM, CDR2 ANQGSEA. Trimming removed 7 bases from V and 2 bases from J, with 14 bases in between. CDR3 length: 13 amino acids. For the CDR3, the DNA is TGCAGCGAAACAAGAGGAACAAACTATGGCTACACCTTC. It is translated as CSETRGTNYGYTF.